These 14 T cell receptor beta chains were all obtained from the same sample, sequenced in a study of blood T cell repertoires in COVID-19. TCRdb's table, derived via immunoSEQ multiplex PCR, lists solely in-frame clones and lacks some. Of roughly 56,000 clones listed, around four fifths are singletons. The sequencing sample was made of peripheral blood. These receptors all stem from a man aged 65 to 85 with acute or convalescent COVID-19.

The rearrangement joins TRBV4-1 to TRBJ1-1; 10 bases are shared with TRBD1. Germline CDR1 is MGHRA and CDR2 is YSYEKL. This CDR3 contains 16 residues. J gave up 5 bases and V 4 bases, and 10 bases lay outside the gene matches. This CDR3 reads CASSPRQDRGKTEAFF. The CDR3 DNA follows: TGCGCCAGCAGCCCTCGACAGGACAGGGGGAAGACTGAAGCTTTCTTT.

The gene calls are TRBV5-1 and TRBJ1-5; TRBD1 matches 7 bases. CDR1 and CDR2 from the germline V gene are SGHRS and YFSETQ. The CDR3 has 15 amino acids. V lost 4 bases to trimming and J lost 5 bases; unmatched junction nucleotides: 9. In DNA form, the CDR3 reads TGCGCCAGCAGCCCAGGACAGGTAGGGGATCAGCCCCAGCATTTT. Its protein product is CASSPGQVGDQPQHF.

In its sample, this clone was seen a few times. The rearrangement uses TRBV28 and TRBJ1-5; D remains unclear. CDR1 is MDHEN and CDR2 is SYDVKM in the germline V gene. This CDR3 has 14 amino acids. With 2 bases removed from V and 1 base from J, the gap between germline ends came to 6 bases. CDR3 sequence reads: CASSLMQSNQPQHF. In nucleotides, the CDR3 is TGTGCCAGCAGTTTAATGCAGAGCAATCAGCCCCAGCATTTT.

The genes are TRBV15 and TRBJ1-5; D perhaps matches TRBD1 (5 bases). The V end lost 0 bases, the J end lost 1 base, and 7 bases lay between the germline ends. This CDR3 region has 15 residues. The germline CDR1 and CDR2 sequences are LNHNV and YYDKDF (reference sequence). The CDR3 protein is CATSRDRGSNQPQHF. CDR3 nucleotides: TGTGCCACCAGCAGAGATCGGGGGAGCAATCAGCCCCAGCATTTT.

The V call is TRBV11-2, the J call TRBJ2-1, with 8 positions matching TRBD2. The CDR3 contains 14 residues. V trimming: 0 bases; J trimming: 9 bases; junction bases outside the gene matches: 4. CDR1 SGHAT and CDR2 FQNNGV come from the germline V gene. CDR3 nucleotide sequence: TGTGCCAGCAGCTTAGACGGGGGGGCCGGTGAGCAGTTCTTC. This translates into CASSLDGGAGEQFF.

The V call is TRBV7-3, the J call TRBJ2-1, with 14 bases fitting TRBD2. V shed 5 bases, J shed 9 bases, and the junction held 6 bases outside the gene matches. The CDR3 spans 15 residues. The V gene's germline CDR1 is SGHTA and CDR2 FQGTGA. The CDR3 DNA follows: TGTGCCAGCAGCCCCGGGACTAGCGGGGGTGGTGAGCAGTTCTTC. Encoded protein: CASSPGTSGGGEQFF.

The sample holds one count of this clone. V usage is TRBV5-8 and J usage is TRBJ2-3; 10 bases agree with TRBD1. The CDR3 loop spans 15 amino acids. Germline V gives CDR1 SGHTS, CDR2 YDEGEE. V shed 3 bases, J shed 4 bases, and the junction held 5 bases outside the gene matches. CDR3 loop: CASSSDRGRSDTQYF. The CDR3 coding sequence is TGTGCCAGCAGCTCGGACAGGGGGAGGTCAGATACGCAGTATTTT.

The chain is built from TRBV7-2 and TRBJ2-7, with D hard to call. The CDR3 spans 12 residues. With 5 bases removed from V and 0 bases from J, the gap between germline ends came to 5 bases. Germline CDR1 and CDR2: SGHTA and FQGNSA. CDR3 DNA: TGTGCCAGCAGCCTTAGCTCCTACGAGCAGTACTTC. Its protein is CASSLSSYEQYF. The full variable domain, rest sourced from reference TRBV7-2 and TRBJ2-7, is GAGVSQSPSNKVTEKGKDVELRCDPISGHTALYWYRQSLGQGLEFLIYFQGNSAPDKSGLPSDRFSAERTGGSVSTLTIQRTQQEDSAVYLCASSLSSYEQYFGPGTRLTVT.

The V and J genes are TRBV19 and TRBJ1-2; D is perhaps TRBD1 (5 bases). The V and J ends lost 4 bases and 3 bases respectively, with 18 bases between them. This CDR3 is 16 amino acids long. Germline assignment: CDR1 LNHDA and CDR2 SQIVND (reference sequence). CDR3 nucleotides: TGTGCCAGTAGTACGACACCACCCGGGACTGACTATGGCTACACCTTC. Its translation: CASSTTPPGTDYGYTF.

This chain joins TRBV9 and TRBJ1-4; 10 bases are shared with TRBD1. Trimming removed 4 bases from V and 8 bases from J; junction bases left unmatched: 8. Per the germline V gene, CDR1 is SGDLS and CDR2 is YYNGEE. CDR3 size: 15 residues. The CDR3 DNA sequence: TGTGCCAGCAGCCTCTGGACAGGGGGGGAGGAAAAACTGTTTTTT. Its protein product is CASSLWTGGEEKLFF.

The rearrangement uses TRBV24-1 and TRBJ2-5; no clear D gene. The CDR3 contains 15 residues. Trimming took 4 bases from V and 4 from J, leaving 15 bases between them. Germline assignment: CDR1 KGHDR and CDR2 SFDVKD. DNA of the CDR3: TGTGCCACCAGTGACCCTTTGAAGAGTGGAGAGACCCAGTACTTC. Translation gives CATSDPLKSGETQYF.

This clone has just one count. This sequence joins TRBV6-5 and TRBJ1-1; possible D gene TRBD1, 6 bases. Trimming pared 6 bases from V and 4 bases from J, leaving 15 bases between. The length of the CDR3 is 14 residues. The germline V gene encodes CDR1 MNHEY and CDR2 SVGAGI. Written as DNA, the CDR3 is TGTGCCAGCAGGAAACAGGGATCAATCACTGAAGCTTTCTTT. It specifies CASRKQGSITEAFF.

The CDR3 nucleotides are TGTGCCAGCAGTCCGACAGGGCACACTGAAGCTTTCTTT. This translates into CASSPTGHTEAFF. The J gene is TRBJ1-1, the V gene TRBV7-3, with 7 bases lining up with TRBD1. The CDR3 has 13 amino acids. Germline loops: CDR1 SGHTA, CDR2 FQGTGA. V was clipped by 6 bases and J by 3 bases; unmatched bases: 4. Drawing the rest from reference TRBV7-3 and TRBJ1-1, the complete variable domain is GAGVSQTPSNKVTEKGKYVELRCDPISGHTALYWYRQSLGQGPEFLIYFQGTGAADDSGLPNDRFFAVRPEGSVSTLKIQRTERGDSAVYLCASSPTGHTEAFFGQGTRLTVV.

In DNA form, the CDR3 reads TGTGCCAGCAGTATCCGGACACCAACTAATGAAAAACTGTTTTTT. It yields the protein CASSIRTPTNEKLFF. The chain carries TRBV6-5 and TRBJ1-4; TRBD1 might be the D (5 bases). Germline loops: CDR1 MNHEY, CDR2 SVGAGI. V was trimmed by 5 bases and J by 0 bases, leaving 10 bases between them. The CDR3 runs to 15 residues.